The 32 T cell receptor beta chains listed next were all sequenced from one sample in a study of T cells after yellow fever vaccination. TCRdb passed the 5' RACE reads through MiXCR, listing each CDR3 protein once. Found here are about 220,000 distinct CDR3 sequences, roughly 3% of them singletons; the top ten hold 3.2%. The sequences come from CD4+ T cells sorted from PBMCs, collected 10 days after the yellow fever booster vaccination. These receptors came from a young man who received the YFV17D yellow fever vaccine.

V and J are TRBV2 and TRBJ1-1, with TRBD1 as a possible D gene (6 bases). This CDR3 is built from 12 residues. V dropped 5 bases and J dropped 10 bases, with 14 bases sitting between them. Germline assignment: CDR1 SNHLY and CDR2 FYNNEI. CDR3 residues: CASSTYRESAFF. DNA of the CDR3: TGTGCCAGCAGTACCTACAGGGAATCAGCTTTCTTT.

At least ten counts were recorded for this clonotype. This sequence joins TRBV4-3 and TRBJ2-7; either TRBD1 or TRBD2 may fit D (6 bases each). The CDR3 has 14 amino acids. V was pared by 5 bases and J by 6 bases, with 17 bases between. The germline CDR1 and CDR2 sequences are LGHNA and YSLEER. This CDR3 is CASSMQKGGREQYF. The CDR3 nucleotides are TGCGCCAGCAGCATGCAAAAAGGGGGGCGCGAGCAGTACTTC.

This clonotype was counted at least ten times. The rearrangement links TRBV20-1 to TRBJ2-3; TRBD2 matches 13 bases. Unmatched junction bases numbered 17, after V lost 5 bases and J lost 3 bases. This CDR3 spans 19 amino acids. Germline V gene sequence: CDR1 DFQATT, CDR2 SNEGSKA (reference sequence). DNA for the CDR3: TGCAGTGCTGTGACTAGCGGGGGGATAATAGCCCGAGGGACAGATACGCAGTATTTT. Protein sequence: CSAVTSGGIIARGTDTQYF.

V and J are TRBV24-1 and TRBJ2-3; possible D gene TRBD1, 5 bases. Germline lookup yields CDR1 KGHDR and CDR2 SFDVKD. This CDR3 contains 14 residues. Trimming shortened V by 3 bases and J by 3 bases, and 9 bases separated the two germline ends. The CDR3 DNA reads TGTGCCACCAGTGATACCCGACAGACAGATACGCAGTATTTT. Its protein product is CATSDTRQTDTQYF.

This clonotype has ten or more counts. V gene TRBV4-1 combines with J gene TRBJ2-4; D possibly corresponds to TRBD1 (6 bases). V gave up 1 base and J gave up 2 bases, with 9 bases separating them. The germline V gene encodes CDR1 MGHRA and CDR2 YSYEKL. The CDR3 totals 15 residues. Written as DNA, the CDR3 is TGCGCCAGCAGCCAAGGGCAGGGGACCAAAAACATTCAGTACTTC. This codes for CASSQGQGTKNIQYF.

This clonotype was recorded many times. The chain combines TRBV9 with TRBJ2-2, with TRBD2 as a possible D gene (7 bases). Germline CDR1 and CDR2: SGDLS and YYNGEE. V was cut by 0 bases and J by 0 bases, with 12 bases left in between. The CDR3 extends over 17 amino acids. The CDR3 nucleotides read TGTGCCAGCAGCGTAGAGGTGGGGGGGCCGAACACCGGGGAGCTGTTTTTT. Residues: CASSVEVGGPNTGELFF.

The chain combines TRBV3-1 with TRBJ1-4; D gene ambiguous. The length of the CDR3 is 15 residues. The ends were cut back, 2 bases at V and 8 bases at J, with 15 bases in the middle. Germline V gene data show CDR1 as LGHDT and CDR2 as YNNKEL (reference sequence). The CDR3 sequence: CASSQRSASREKLFF. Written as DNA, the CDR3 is TGTGCCAGCAGCCAACGGTCCGCATCTCGGGAAAAACTGTTTTTT. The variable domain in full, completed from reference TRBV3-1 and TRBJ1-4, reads DTAVSQTPKYLVTQMGNDKSIKCEQNLGHDTMYWYKQDSKKFLKIMFSYNNKELIINETVPNRFSPKSPDKAHLNLHINSLELGDSAVYFCASSQRSASREKLFFGSGTQLSVL.

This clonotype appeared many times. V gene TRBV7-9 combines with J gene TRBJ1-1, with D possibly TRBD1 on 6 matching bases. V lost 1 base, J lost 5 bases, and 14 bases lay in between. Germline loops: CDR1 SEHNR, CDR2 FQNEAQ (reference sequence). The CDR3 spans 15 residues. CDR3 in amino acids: CASSLGEGGWTEAFF. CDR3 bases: TGTGCCAGCAGCTTAGGGGAGGGGGGGTGGACTGAAGCTTTCTTT.

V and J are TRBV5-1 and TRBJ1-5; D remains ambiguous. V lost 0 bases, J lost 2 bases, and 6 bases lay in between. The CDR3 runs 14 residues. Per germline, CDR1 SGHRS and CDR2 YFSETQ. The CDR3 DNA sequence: TGCGCCAGCAGCTTGGGGAGTGGCAATCAGCCCCAGCATTTT. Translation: CASSLGSGNQPQHF.

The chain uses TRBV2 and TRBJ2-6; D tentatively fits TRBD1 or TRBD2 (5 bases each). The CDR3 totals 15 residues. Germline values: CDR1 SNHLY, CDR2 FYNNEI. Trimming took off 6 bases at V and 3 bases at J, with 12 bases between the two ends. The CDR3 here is CASSEGPGGANVLTF. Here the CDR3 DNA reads TGTGCCAGCAGCGAGGGGCCAGGTGGGGCCAACGTCCTGACTTTC.

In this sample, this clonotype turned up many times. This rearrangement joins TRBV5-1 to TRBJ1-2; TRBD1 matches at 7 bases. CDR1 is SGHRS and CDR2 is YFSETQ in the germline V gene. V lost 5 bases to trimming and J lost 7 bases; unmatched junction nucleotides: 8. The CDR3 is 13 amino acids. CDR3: CASSFDRVAGYTF. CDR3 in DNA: TGCGCCAGCAGTTTCGACAGGGTAGCTGGCTACACCTTC.

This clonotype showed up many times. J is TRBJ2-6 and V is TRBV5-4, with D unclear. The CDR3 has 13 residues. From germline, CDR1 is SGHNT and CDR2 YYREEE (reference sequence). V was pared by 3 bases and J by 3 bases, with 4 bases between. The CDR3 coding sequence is TGTGCCAGCAGCTCGAATGGGGCCAACGTCCTGACTTTC. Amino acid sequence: CASSSNGANVLTF. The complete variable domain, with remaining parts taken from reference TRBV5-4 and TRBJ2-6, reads ETGVTQSPTHLIKTRGQQVTLRCSSQSGHNTVSWYQQALGQGPQFIFQYYREEENGRGNFPPRFSGLQFPNYSSELNVNALELDDSALYLCASSSNGANVLTFGAGSRLTVL.

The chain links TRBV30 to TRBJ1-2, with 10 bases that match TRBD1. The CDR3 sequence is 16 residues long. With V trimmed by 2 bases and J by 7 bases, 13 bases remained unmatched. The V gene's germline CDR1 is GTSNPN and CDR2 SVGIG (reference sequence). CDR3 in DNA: TGTGCCTGGAGTCCCAATACGCCGGGACAGGGGTTTGGCTACACCTTC. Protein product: CAWSPNTPGQGFGYTF.

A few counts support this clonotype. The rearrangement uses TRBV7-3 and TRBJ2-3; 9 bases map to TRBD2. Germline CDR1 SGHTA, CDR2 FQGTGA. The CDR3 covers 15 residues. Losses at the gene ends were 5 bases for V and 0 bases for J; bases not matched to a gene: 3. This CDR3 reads CASSGRGGSTDTQYF. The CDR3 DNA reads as TGTGCCAGCAGCGGGCGGGGGGGCAGCACAGATACGCAGTATTTT.

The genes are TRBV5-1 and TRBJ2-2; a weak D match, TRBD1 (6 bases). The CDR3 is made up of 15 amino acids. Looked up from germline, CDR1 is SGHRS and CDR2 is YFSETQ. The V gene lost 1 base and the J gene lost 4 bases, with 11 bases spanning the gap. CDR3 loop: CASSLSQGITGELFF. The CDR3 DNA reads TGCGCCAGCAGCTTGAGCCAGGGGATCACCGGGGAGCTGTTTTTT.

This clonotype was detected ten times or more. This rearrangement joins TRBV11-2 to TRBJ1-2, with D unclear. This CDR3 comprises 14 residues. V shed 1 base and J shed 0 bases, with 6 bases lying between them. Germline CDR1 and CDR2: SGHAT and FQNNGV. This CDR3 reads CASSLGLANYGYTF. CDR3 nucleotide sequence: TGTGCCAGCAGCTTAGGTCTGGCTAACTATGGCTACACCTTC. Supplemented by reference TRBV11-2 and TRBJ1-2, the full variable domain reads EAGVAQSPRYKIIEKRQSVAFWCNPISGHATLYWYQQILGQGPKLLIQFQNNGVVDDSQLPKDRFSAERLKGVDSTLKIQPAKLEDSAVYLCASSLGLANYGYTFGSGTRLTVV.

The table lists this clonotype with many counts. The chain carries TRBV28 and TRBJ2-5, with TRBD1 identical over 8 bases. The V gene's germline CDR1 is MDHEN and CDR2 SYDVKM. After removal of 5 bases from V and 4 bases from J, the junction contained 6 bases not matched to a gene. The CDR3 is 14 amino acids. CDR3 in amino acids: CASSPTGGRETQYF. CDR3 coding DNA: TGTGCCAGCAGTCCAACAGGGGGGAGAGAGACCCAGTACTTC. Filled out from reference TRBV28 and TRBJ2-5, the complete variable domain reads DVKVTQSSRYLVKRTGEKVFLECVQDMDHENMFWYRQDPGLGLRLIYFSYDVKMKEKGDIPEGYSVSREKKERFSLILESASTNQTSMYLCASSPTGGRETQYFGPGTRLLVL.

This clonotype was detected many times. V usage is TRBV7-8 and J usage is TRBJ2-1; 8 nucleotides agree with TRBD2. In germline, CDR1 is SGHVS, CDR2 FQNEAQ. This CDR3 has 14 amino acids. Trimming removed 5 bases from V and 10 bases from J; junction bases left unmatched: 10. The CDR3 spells CASSPRTSSKEQFF. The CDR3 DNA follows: TGTGCCAGCAGCCCACGGACTAGCTCCAAGGAGCAGTTCTTC.

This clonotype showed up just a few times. As DNA, the CDR3 is TGTGCCAGCAGATACCCGGGGGGGATCCAATCACCCCTCCACTTT. The encoded protein is CASRYPGGIQSPLHF. The chain couples TRBV7-2 to TRBJ1-6; TRBD1 might be the D (5 bases). Trimming shortened V by 6 bases and J by 10 bases, and 19 bases separated the two germline ends. This CDR3 has 15 amino acids. Germline CDR1 is SGHTA and CDR2 is FQGNSA. Using reference TRBV7-2 and TRBJ1-6 for the parts outside the CDR3, the full variable domain is GAGVSQSPSNKVTEKGKDVELRCDPISGHTALYWYRQSLGQGLEFLIYFQGNSAPDKSGLPSDRFSAERTGGSVSTLTIQRTQQEDSAVYLCASRYPGGIQSPLHFGNGTRLTVT.

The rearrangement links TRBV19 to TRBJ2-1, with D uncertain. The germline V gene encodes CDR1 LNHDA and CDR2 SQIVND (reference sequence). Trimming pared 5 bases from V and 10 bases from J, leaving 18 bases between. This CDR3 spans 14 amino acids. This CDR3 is CASSSYPNTKEQFF. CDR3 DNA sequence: TGTGCCAGTAGTTCGTATCCAAACACTAAGGAGCAGTTCTTC. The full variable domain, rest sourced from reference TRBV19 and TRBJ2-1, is DGGITQSPKYLFRKEGQNVTLSCEQNLNHDAMYWYRQDPGQGLRLIYYSQIVNDFQKGDIAEGYSVSREKKESFPLTVTSAQKNPTAFYLCASSSYPNTKEQFFGPGTRLTVL.

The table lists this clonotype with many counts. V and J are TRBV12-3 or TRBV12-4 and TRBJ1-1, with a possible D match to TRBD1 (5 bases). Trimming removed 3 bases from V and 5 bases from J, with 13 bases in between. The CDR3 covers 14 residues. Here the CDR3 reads CASSFYQGQTEAFF. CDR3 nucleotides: TGTGCCAGCAGTTTTTACCAGGGCCAGACTGAAGCTTTCTTT.

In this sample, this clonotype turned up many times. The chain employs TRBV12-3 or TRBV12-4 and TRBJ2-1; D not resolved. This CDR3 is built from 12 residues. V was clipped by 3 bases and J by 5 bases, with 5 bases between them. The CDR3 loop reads CASSFANNEQFF. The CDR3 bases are TGTGCCAGCAGTTTCGCGAACAATGAGCAGTTCTTC.

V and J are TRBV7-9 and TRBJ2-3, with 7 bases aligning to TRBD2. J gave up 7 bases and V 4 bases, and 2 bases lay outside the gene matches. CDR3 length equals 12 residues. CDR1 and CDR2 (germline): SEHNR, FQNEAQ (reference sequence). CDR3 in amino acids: CASSWEGYTQYF. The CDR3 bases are TGTGCCAGCAGCTGGGAGGGGTATACGCAGTATTTT.

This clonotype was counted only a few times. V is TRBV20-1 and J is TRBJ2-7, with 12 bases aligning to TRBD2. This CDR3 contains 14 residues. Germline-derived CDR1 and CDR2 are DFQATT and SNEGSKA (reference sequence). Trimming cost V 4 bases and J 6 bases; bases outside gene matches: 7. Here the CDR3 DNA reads TGCAGTGCTACTCTAGCGGGGGGGACCGGCGAGCAGTACGTC. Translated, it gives CSATLAGGTGEQYV.

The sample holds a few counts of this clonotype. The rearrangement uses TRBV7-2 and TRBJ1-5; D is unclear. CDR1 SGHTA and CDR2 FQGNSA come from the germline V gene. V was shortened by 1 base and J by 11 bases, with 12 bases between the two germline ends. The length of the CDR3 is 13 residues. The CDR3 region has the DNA TGTGCCAGCAGCTTAGTCGTCGCTTCTGCCCAGCATTTT. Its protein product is CASSLVVASAQHF.

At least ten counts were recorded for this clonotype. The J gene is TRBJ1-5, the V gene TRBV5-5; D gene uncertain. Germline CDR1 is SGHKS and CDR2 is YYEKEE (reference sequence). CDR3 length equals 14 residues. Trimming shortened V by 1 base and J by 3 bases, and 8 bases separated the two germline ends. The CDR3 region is CASSLWWTNQPQHF. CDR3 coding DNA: TGTGCCAGCAGCTTGTGGTGGACCAATCAGCCCCAGCATTTT.

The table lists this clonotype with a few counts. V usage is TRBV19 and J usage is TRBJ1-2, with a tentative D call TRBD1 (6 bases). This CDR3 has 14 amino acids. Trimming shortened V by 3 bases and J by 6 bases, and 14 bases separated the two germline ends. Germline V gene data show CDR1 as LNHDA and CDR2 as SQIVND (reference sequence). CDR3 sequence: CASSIGQRGDGYTF. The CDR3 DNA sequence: TGTGCCAGTAGTATCGGACAGAGAGGTGATGGCTACACCTTC.

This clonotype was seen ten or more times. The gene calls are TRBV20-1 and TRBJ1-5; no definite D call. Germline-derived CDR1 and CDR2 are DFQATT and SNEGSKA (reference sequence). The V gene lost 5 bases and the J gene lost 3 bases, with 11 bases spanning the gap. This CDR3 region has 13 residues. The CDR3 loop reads CSAPRVTNQPQHF. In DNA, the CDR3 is TGCAGTGCTCCTAGGGTAACCAATCAGCCCCAGCATTTT.

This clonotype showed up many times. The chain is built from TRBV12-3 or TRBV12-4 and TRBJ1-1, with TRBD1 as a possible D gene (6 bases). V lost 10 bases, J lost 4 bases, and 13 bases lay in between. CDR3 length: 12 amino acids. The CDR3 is CATRGDGTEAFF. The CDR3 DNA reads TGTGCCACCAGGGGTGACGGCACTGAAGCTTTCTTT.

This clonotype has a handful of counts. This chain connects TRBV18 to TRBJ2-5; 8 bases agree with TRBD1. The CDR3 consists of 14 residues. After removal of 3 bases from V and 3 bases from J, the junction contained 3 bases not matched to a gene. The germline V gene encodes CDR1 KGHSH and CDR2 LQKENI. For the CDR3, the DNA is TGTGCCAGCTCACCCTTGGACAGGGAAGAGACCCAGTACTTC. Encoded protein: CASSPLDREETQYF.

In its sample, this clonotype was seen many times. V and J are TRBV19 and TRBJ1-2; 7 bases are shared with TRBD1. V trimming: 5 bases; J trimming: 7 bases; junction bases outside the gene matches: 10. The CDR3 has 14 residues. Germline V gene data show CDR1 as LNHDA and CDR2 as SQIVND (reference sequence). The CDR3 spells CASSVTGSPPGYTF. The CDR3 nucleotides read TGTGCCAGTAGTGTGACAGGGAGTCCTCCTGGCTACACCTTC.

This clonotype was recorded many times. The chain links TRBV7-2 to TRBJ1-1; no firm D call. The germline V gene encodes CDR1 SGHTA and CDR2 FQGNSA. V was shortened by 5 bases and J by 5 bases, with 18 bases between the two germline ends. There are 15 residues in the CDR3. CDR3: CASSLGASGGTEAFF. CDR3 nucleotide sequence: TGTGCCAGCAGCCTTGGTGCGTCGGGCGGAACTGAAGCTTTCTTT.